The 30 T cell receptor beta chains reported below all come from one sample, sequenced in a study of cytomegalovirus exposure and HLA in healthy donors (dated by TCRdb to about 2017). The library was prepared using the immunoSEQ multiplex PCR assay. For the multiplex PCR, a mixture combining 60 forward primers for TCR Vbeta segments and 13 reverse primers for TCR Jbeta segments was used. TCRdb holds this immuneACCESS table with in-frame rearrangements only. Some clones are missing; in checked studies, unresolved V genes explain under half, and the rest has no known cause. Recorded for this sample are 130,000 to 150,000 clones; roughly 72% of them occurred a single time. The top ten clones comprise roughly 2% of the sample. Sequences were obtained from PBMCs. The receptors were sampled from a man aged 40-49 years in good health and CMV-seronegative.

The CDR3 DNA sequence: TGTGCCAGTAGTATGACAGGAGGACTCAATCAGCCCCAGCATTTT. It codes for CASSMTGGLNQPQHF. This rearrangement joins TRBV19 to TRBJ1-5, with a weak D call TRBD1 (6 bases). CDR3 length equals 15 residues. V was pared by 3 bases and J by 3 bases, with 12 bases between. From germline, CDR1 is LNHDA and CDR2 SQIVND (reference sequence).

This clone came up a few times. The rearrangement uses TRBV19 and TRBJ1-5; no definite D call. V lost 1 base and J lost 2, with 9 bases in between. CDR1 is LNHDA, CDR2 SQIVND, per germline (reference sequence). This CDR3 comprises 15 residues. CDR3 bases: TGTGCCAGTAGTATAGTGGAGAGTGGCAATCAGCCCCAGCATTTT. It yields the protein CASSIVESGNQPQHF.

This clone was found a few times. The V and J genes are TRBV10-3 and TRBJ1-5, with 7 bases fitting TRBD1. There are 14 residues in the CDR3. With V trimmed by 8 bases and J by 5 bases, 9 bases remained unmatched. In germline, CDR1 is ENHRY, CDR2 SYGVKD. CDR3 in amino acids: CAIGSDRADQPQHF. CDR3 nucleotide sequence: TGTGCCATCGGCAGCGACAGGGCCGATCAGCCCCAGCATTTT.

This clone appeared a few times. The rearrangement joins TRBV4-3 to TRBJ2-2; 7 bases fit TRBD1. The germline CDR1 and CDR2 sequences are LGHNA and YSLEER. This CDR3 region has 16 residues. V shed 0 bases and J 3 bases; nucleotides not matched to a gene: 4. CDR3 sequence (DNA): TGCGCCAGCAGCCAAGATACAGGGGTGGACACCGGGGAGCTGTTTTTT. Residues: CASSQDTGVDTGELFF.

This sequence joins TRBV7-2 and TRBJ1-4; D unresolved. The germline V and J ends were trimmed by 2 bases and 5 bases, with 6 bases remaining between them. There are 13 residues in the CDR3. Germline values: CDR1 SGHTA, CDR2 FQGNSA. The CDR3 loop is CASSLSGNEKLFF. In DNA form, the CDR3 reads TGTGCCAGCAGCTTATCGGGGAATGAAAAACTGTTTTTT.

The chain combines TRBV29-1 with TRBJ2-4; D is possibly TRBD1 (6 bases). Trimming shortened V by 5 bases and J by 5 bases, and 7 bases separated the two germline ends. The CDR3 covers 11 residues. Germline-derived CDR1 and CDR2 are SQVTM and ANQGSEA. CDR3 sequence (DNA): TGCAGCGTTAAGGGGGAAAACATTCAGTACTTC. This gives the protein CSVKGENIQYF.

J is TRBJ1-1 and V is TRBV5-1, with TRBD1 matching over 7 bases. The germline V gene encodes CDR1 SGHRS and CDR2 YFSETQ. The V segment lost 0 bases and the J segment 0 bases; nucleotides outside the gene matches: 8. The CDR3 totals 17 residues. CDR3: CASSLADRVYLNTEAFF. CDR3 in DNA: TGCGCCAGCAGCTTGGCTGACAGGGTTTACTTGAACACTGAAGCTTTCTTT.

This clone was counted only a few times. This chain joins TRBV5-5 and TRBJ2-2; 9 positions agree with TRBD1. Germline V CDR1 and CDR2: SGHKS, YYEKEE (reference sequence). With V trimmed by 1 base and J by 6 bases, 4 bases remained unmatched. There are 15 residues in the CDR3. CDR3 amino acids: CASSLIQGAAGELFF. In DNA form, the CDR3 reads TGTGCCAGCAGCTTGATACAGGGGGCCGCCGGGGAGCTGTTTTTT. Using reference TRBV5-5 and TRBJ2-2 for the parts outside the CDR3, the full variable domain is DAGVTQSPTHLIKTRGQQVTLRCSPISGHKSVSWYQQVLGQGPQFIFQYYEKEERGRGNFPDRFSARQFPNYSSELNVNALLLGDSALYLCASSLIQGAAGELFFGEGSRLTVL.

This chain connects TRBV7-6 to TRBJ2-7; 11 bases are shared with TRBD2. The CDR3 has 18 residues. CDR1 and CDR2 from the germline V gene are SGHVS and FNYEAQ. Trimming took 4 bases from V and 4 from J; bases not matched to a gene: 15. The CDR3 loop reads CASSYRPGLAGGGYEQYF. Here the CDR3 DNA reads TGTGCCAGCAGCTATCGACCCGGGCTAGCGGGGGGCGGTTACGAGCAGTACTTC.

This clone was observed a few times. CDR3 nucleotide sequence: TGCAGCGTTGAGAGGGTGAACACTGAAGCTTTCTTT. Amino acids: CSVERVNTEAFF. The chain has TRBV29-1 and TRBJ1-1, with D unclear. Trimming left V 3 bases short and J 0 bases short, with 5 bases between. The germline V gene has CDR1 SQVTM and CDR2 ANQGSEA. CDR3 length: 12 amino acids.

This clone was detected only a few times. This chain connects TRBV7-9 to TRBJ1-1; D ambiguous. This CDR3 is 11 amino acids long. The germline V and J ends were trimmed by 4 bases and 6 bases, with 6 bases remaining between them. Germline V lookup: CDR1 SEHNR, CDR2 FQNEAQ (reference sequence). CDR3 nucleotides: TGTGCCAGCAGCTCCGCGGCTGAAGCTTTCTTT. This sequence encodes CASSSAAEAFF. The full variable domain, rest sourced from reference TRBV7-9 and TRBJ1-1, is DTGVSQNPRHKITKRGQNVTFRCDPISEHNRLYWYRQTLGQGPEFLTYFQNEAQLEKSRLLSDRFSAERPKGSFSTLEIQRTEQGDSAMYLCASSSAAEAFFGQGTRLTVV.

This clone has just one count. Written as DNA, the CDR3 is TGTGCCAGCAGTTTCAGCAGGGCCACTGAAGCTTTCTTT. Protein product: CASSFSRATEAFF. This chain joins TRBV27 and TRBJ1-1; D is possibly TRBD1 (5 bases). This CDR3 contains 13 residues. Between the trimmed V and J ends, which lost 3 bases and 4 bases, there was a span of 9 bases. CDR1 is MNHEY, CDR2 SMNVEV, per germline (reference sequence).

The chain uses TRBV19 and TRBJ1-2; 8 nucleotides agree with TRBD1. The CDR3 runs 11 residues. V lost 6 bases to trimming and J lost 9 bases; unmatched junction nucleotides: 3. Germline CDR1 and CDR2: LNHDA and SQIVND (reference sequence). The CDR3 DNA reads TGTGCCAGTAGCCCAGGGGGCCGCTACACCTTC. Protein sequence: CASSPGGRYTF.

This clone was observed a few times. The genes are TRBV7-9 and TRBJ1-1, with D hard to call. Trimming left V 1 base short and J 1 base short, with 10 bases between. From germline, CDR1 is SEHNR and CDR2 FQNEAQ (reference sequence). This CDR3 has 15 amino acids. CDR3: CASSLVPEKNTEAFF. Written as DNA, the CDR3 is TGTGCCAGCAGCTTAGTCCCAGAAAAGAACACTGAAGCTTTCTTT.

The rearrangement joins TRBV19 to TRBJ1-5; D might be TRBD1 (6 bases). The CDR3 has 15 residues. V lost 7 bases to trimming and J lost 3 bases, with 16 bases between them. Germline CDR1 and CDR2: LNHDA and SQIVND (reference sequence). CDR3 in DNA: TGTGCCAGTATCGGGGCAGGGGCCTTCAATCAGCCCCAGCATTTT. The encoded protein is CASIGAGAFNQPQHF.

V is TRBV6-5 and J is TRBJ2-3, with 9 bases matching TRBD2. The V gene's germline CDR1 is MNHEY and CDR2 SVGAGI. V lost 2 bases to trimming and J lost 4 bases; unmatched junction nucleotides: 7. CDR3 length: 16 residues. The CDR3 is CASSYRGGRGADTQYF. The DNA of the CDR3 is TGTGCCAGCAGTTACCGGGGCGGGAGGGGCGCAGATACGCAGTATTTT.

This clone has more than one count but fewer than ten. The rearrangement links TRBV7-2 to TRBJ1-1; no firm D call. V dropped 3 bases and J dropped 11 bases, with 13 bases sitting between them. The CDR3 runs 12 residues. Germline V gene sequence: CDR1 SGHTA, CDR2 FQGNSA. The CDR3 sequence: CASSFLRFNAFF. The CDR3, as DNA: TGTGCCAGCAGCTTTTTGAGGTTCAATGCTTTCTTT. The whole variable domain, filled in from reference TRBV7-2 and TRBJ1-1, reads GAGVSQSPSNKVTEKGKDVELRCDPISGHTALYWYRQSLGQGLEFLIYFQGNSAPDKSGLPSDRFSAERTGGSVSTLTIQRTQQEDSAVYLCASSFLRFNAFFGQGTRLTVV.

This clone turned up a few times. The chain uses TRBV7-9 and TRBJ2-5; 10 bases fit TRBD1. Germline V gives CDR1 SEHNR, CDR2 FQNEAQ (reference sequence). V gave up 5 bases and J gave up 4 bases; unmatched junction bases: 4. There are 14 residues in the CDR3. In DNA, the CDR3 is TGTGCCAGCAGCACCTGGACAGGGGGAGAGACCCAGTACTTC. This encodes CASSTWTGGETQYF.

The gene calls are TRBV9 and TRBJ1-2; the match to TRBD1 covers 9 bases. Germline V gives CDR1 SGDLS, CDR2 YYNGEE. V shed 5 bases, J shed 8 bases, and the junction held 7 bases outside the gene matches. The CDR3 sequence is 13 residues long. The CDR3, as DNA: TGTGCCAGCAGAGGGGACAGGGTCGGCGGCTACACCTTC. This codes for CASRGDRVGGYTF. The variable domain in full, completed from reference TRBV9 and TRBJ1-2, reads DSGVTQTPKHLITATGQRVTLRCSPRSGDLSVYWYQQSLDQGLQFLIQYYNGEERAKGNILERFSAQQFPDLHSELNLSSLELGDSALYFCASRGDRVGGYTFGSGTRLTVV.

The J gene is TRBJ1-1, the V gene TRBV28; D is unresolved. Per germline, CDR1 MDHEN and CDR2 SYDVKM. This CDR3 is 14 amino acids long. With 5 bases removed from V and 3 bases from J, the gap between germline ends came to 13 bases. The CDR3 nucleotides read TGTGCCAGCAGTCAAACTGCAGAGGACACTGAAGCTTTCTTT. This gives the protein CASSQTAEDTEAFF.

This clone has only one observation. The chain links TRBV7-2 to TRBJ1-3; no clear D. V was pared by 2 bases and J by 0 bases, with 14 bases between. Germline V CDR1 and CDR2: SGHTA, FQGNSA. There are 17 residues in the CDR3. The CDR3 loop reads CASSLLSRLHSGNTIYF. As DNA, the CDR3 is TGTGCCAGCAGCTTATTGAGCAGGTTACACTCTGGAAACACCATATATTTT.

This rearrangement joins TRBV29-1 to TRBJ2-1; TRBD1 aligns across 7 bases. V shed 7 bases and J 12 bases; nucleotides not matched to a gene: 9. Germline V CDR1 and CDR2: SQVTM, ANQGSEA. The CDR3 runs 11 residues. CDR3 DNA sequence: TGCAGCGCCTTGACAGGGCATGGGCAGTTCTTC. Encoded protein: CSALTGHGQFF.

The chain carries TRBV28 and TRBJ2-7, with D perhaps matching TRBD2 (5 bases). Germline loops: CDR1 MDHEN, CDR2 SYDVKM. With 3 bases removed from V and 3 bases from J, the gap between germline ends came to 9 bases. The CDR3 runs to 13 residues. As DNA, the CDR3 is TGTGCCAGCAGTTTTTACGGGGACTACGAGCAGTACTTC. Its protein is CASSFYGDYEQYF.

J is TRBJ2-1 and V is TRBV7-6, with a possible D match to TRBD1 (5 bases). The length of the CDR3 is 12 residues. From germline, CDR1 is SGHVS and CDR2 FNYEAQ. V lost 5 bases and J lost 9, with 11 bases in between. CDR3 nucleotides: TGTGCCAGCAGCGGACATGAGAGTGAGCAGTTCTTC. Translating gives CASSGHESEQFF.

The chain uses TRBV5-1 and TRBJ2-5; D may be TRBD2 (6 bases). This CDR3 spans 15 amino acids. Deletions cut 4 bases from V and 0 bases from J, with 13 bases between. The germline V gene has CDR1 SGHRS and CDR2 YFSETQ. The CDR3, as DNA: TGCGCCAGCAGCCCCTACCGGGACTACCAAGAGACCCAGTACTTC. This translates into CASSPYRDYQETQYF.

The V and J genes are TRBV28 and TRBJ1-2, with unresolved D. Germline V gene lookup returns CDR1 MDHEN and CDR2 SYDVKM. Trimming pared 5 bases from V and 2 bases from J, leaving 9 bases between. CDR3 size: 13 residues. Here the CDR3 reads CASSQPGNYGYTF. The CDR3 coding sequence is TGTGCCAGCAGTCAGCCAGGAAACTATGGCTACACCTTC.

This clone was observed a handful of times. The chain recombines TRBV5-1 with TRBJ2-7; perhaps TRBD1 as D (6 bases). Trimming removed 0 bases from V and 9 bases from J, with 16 bases in between. The CDR3 length is 14 residues. Germline values: CDR1 SGHRS, CDR2 YFSETQ. CDR3 residues: CASSLETGPGRQYF. CDR3 sequence (DNA): TGCGCCAGCAGCTTGGAGACAGGACCAGGGCGGCAGTACTTC.

The chain recombines TRBV4-1 with TRBJ1-5, with 8 bases lining up with TRBD1. The CDR3 spans 19 residues. The germline V gene has CDR1 MGHRA and CDR2 YSYEKL. With 1 base clipped from V and 1 base from J, the junction kept 12 bases outside the gene matches. The DNA for the CDR3 is TGCGCCAGCAGCCAAGTGGGAGCAGGGGGCTTGACAAGCAATCAGCCCCAGCATTTT. Protein sequence: CASSQVGAGGLTSNQPQHF.

This clone was detected once. This chain links TRBV5-1 with TRBJ1-3; D is possibly TRBD1 (6 bases). V was shortened by 0 bases and J by 2 bases, with 9 bases between the two germline ends. Looked up from germline, CDR1 is SGHRS and CDR2 is YFSETQ. The CDR3 runs 15 residues. CDR3 in amino acids: CASSLDGDTGNTIYF. The CDR3 DNA reads TGCGCCAGCAGCTTGGATGGGGACACTGGAAACACCATATATTTT.

V usage is TRBV5-1 and J usage is TRBJ1-6; 9 bases match TRBD1. With V trimmed by 4 bases and J by 10 bases, 6 bases remained unmatched. The CDR3 is 14 amino acids. Germline CDR1 and CDR2: SGHRS and YFSETQ. CDR3 bases: TGCGCCAGCAGCCAGGGACAGGGCCCCTCACCCCTCCACTTT. Residues: CASSQGQGPSPLHF.